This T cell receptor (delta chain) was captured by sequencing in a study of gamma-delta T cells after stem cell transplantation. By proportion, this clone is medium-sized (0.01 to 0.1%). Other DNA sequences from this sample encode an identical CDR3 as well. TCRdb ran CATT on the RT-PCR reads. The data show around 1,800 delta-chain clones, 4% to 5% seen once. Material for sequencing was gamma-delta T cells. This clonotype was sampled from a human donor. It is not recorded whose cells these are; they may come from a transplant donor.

Here the CDR3 DNA reads TGTGCTCTTGGGGTCATTCTCGCTACGTCTGGGGGATACCCAACCGATAAACTCATCTTT. Translated, it gives CALGVILATSGGYPTDKLIF. The V and J genes are TRDV1 and TRDJ1; 11 bases fit TRDD3. The ends lost 4 bases at V and 2 bases at J; junction bases unmatched: 18. Germline CDR1 and CDR2: TSWWSYY and QGS. This CDR3 is built from 20 residues.